This passage covers 27 T cell receptor beta chains from one sample sequenced in a study of cytomegalovirus exposure and HLA in healthy donors. In the PCR, 60 Vbeta and 13 Jbeta primers were used. Here immunoSEQ multiplex PCR was the method, and the copy in TCRdb shows in-frame clones only, minus some. The sample has approximately 200,000 clones; 70% to 90% are singletons. The sequenced material came from PBMCs. Every receptor here comes from a woman in her late teens or twenties in good health and CMV-seropositive.

V usage is TRBV28 and J usage is TRBJ2-7, with 7 nucleotides matching TRBD2. This CDR3 region has 13 residues. The V gene's germline CDR1 is MDHEN and CDR2 SYDVKM. Trimming at V came to 2 bases and at J to 5 bases, leaving 3 bases not matched to a gene. CDR3 sequence: CASSLGAGDEQYF. The CDR3 DNA reads TGTGCCAGCAGTTTAGGTGCGGGGGACGAGCAGTACTTC.

The chain has TRBV28 and TRBJ1-5, with 8 bases aligning to TRBD1. This CDR3 has 14 residues. Germline V gives CDR1 MDHEN, CDR2 SYDVKM. The V segment lost 6 bases and the J segment 5 bases; nucleotides outside the gene matches: 6. The CDR3 reads CASREQGVHQPQHF. The DNA of the CDR3 is TGTGCCAGCAGGGAACAGGGGGTCCATCAGCCCCAGCATTTT.

The chain joins TRBV6-4 to TRBJ2-5; 9 bases fit TRBD1. This CDR3 has 16 residues. V was pared by 10 bases and J by 4 bases, with 16 bases of the junction left unmatched. The germline V gene has CDR1 MRHNA and CDR2 SNTAGT. CDR3 loop: CAIRGFGTGRPETQYF. The CDR3 nucleotides read TGTGCCATCAGGGGATTCGGGACAGGGCGGCCAGAGACCCAGTACTTC.

The chain uses TRBV2 and TRBJ1-4; weak D call: TRBD1 (6 bases). This CDR3 comprises 14 residues. CDR1 is SNHLY, CDR2 FYNNEI, per germline. V was cut by 4 bases and J by 9 bases, with 15 bases left in between. The CDR3 nucleotides read TGTGCCAGCAGTGGAAGAACAGGGAATCAAAAACTGTTTTTT. It specifies CASSGRTGNQKLFF.

V gene TRBV5-4 combines with J gene TRBJ2-1, with TRBD2 as a possible D gene (5 bases). The CDR3 length is 13 residues. Trimming took 1 base from V and 6 from J, leaving 8 bases between them. CDR1 and CDR2 from the germline V gene are SGHNT and YYREEE (reference sequence). In nucleotides, the CDR3 is TGTGCCAGCAGCTTGACGCGGGCCAATGAGCAGTTCTTC. Translation gives CASSLTRANEQFF. The variable domain in full, with the rest retrieved from reference TRBV5-4 and TRBJ2-1, is ETGVTQSPTHLIKTRGQQVTLRCSSQSGHNTVSWYQQALGQGPQFIFQYYREEENGRGNFPPRFSGLQFPNYSSELNVNALELDDSALYLCASSLTRANEQFFGPGTRLTVL.

This chain connects TRBV28 to TRBJ2-2; 10 positions agree with TRBD1. Germline V gene data show CDR1 as MDHEN and CDR2 as SYDVKM. This CDR3 region has 17 residues. V trimming: 2 bases; J trimming: 6 bases; junction bases outside the gene matches: 9. This chain's CDR3 is CASSLIRTGGFSGELFF. CDR3 nucleotide sequence: TGTGCCAGCAGTTTAATCCGGACAGGGGGTTTTTCCGGGGAGCTGTTTTTT.

The chain couples TRBV13 to TRBJ1-5; 7 positions agree with TRBD1. Germline CDR1 is PRHDT and CDR2 is FYEKMQ (reference sequence). The ends lost 4 bases at V and 5 bases at J; junction bases unmatched: 5. The CDR3 is made up of 14 amino acids. CDR3 nucleotides: TGTGCCAGCAGCTACGGGACAGTCGATCAGCCCCAGCATTTT. Amino acids: CASSYGTVDQPQHF.

This chain connects TRBV7-2 to TRBJ2-5; D ambiguous. The CDR3 is 13 residues long. Germline CDR1 SGHTA, CDR2 FQGNSA. Trimming removed 1 base from V and 1 base from J, with 4 bases in between. CDR3 sequence: CASSLVAQETQYF. The CDR3 DNA follows: TGTGCCAGCAGCTTAGTGGCCCAAGAGACCCAGTACTTC.

The V call is TRBV9, the J call TRBJ2-5, with 15 bases matching TRBD2. The CDR3 loop spans 15 amino acids. V dropped 4 bases and J dropped 10; count of bases not matched to a gene: 8. Germline V gene data show CDR1 as SGDLS and CDR2 as YYNGEE. CDR3 in amino acids: CASSRGLAGGGDQYF. CDR3 in DNA: TGTGCCAGCAGCCGGGGACTAGCGGGGGGTGGGGACCAGTACTTC.

The chain's CDR3 is CASSYTRGLMETQYF. The CDR3 DNA follows: TGTGCCAGCAGTTACACCCGGGGACTAATGGAGACCCAGTACTTC. The V and J genes are TRBV6-6 and TRBJ2-5, with 7 positions matching TRBD2. There are 15 residues in the CDR3. Unmatched junction bases numbered 8, after V lost 2 bases and J lost 5 bases. Germline CDR1 MNHNY, CDR2 SVGAGI (reference sequence).

This clone was observed a few times. V and J are TRBV6-5 and TRBJ2-6, with a tentative D call TRBD2 (5 bases). This CDR3 has 15 residues. V was trimmed by 5 bases and J by 4 bases, leaving 12 bases between them. Germline loops: CDR1 MNHEY, CDR2 SVGAGI. CDR3 bases: TGTGCCAGCAGTCCCAACACGGGGGGGGCCAACGTCCTGACTTTC. Amino acid sequence: CASSPNTGGANVLTF.

V gene TRBV25-1 combines with J gene TRBJ1-2, with TRBD1 as a possible D gene (6 bases). The V and J ends lost 4 bases and 4 bases respectively, with 13 bases between them. The germline V gene has CDR1 MGHDK and CDR2 SYGVNS. This CDR3 has 14 residues. The CDR3 loop is CASSGSGVRYGYTF. The CDR3 coding sequence is TGTGCCAGCAGTGGTTCAGGGGTTCGCTATGGCTACACCTTC.

This chain connects TRBV7-8 to TRBJ2-5; D remains unclear. V was shortened by 0 bases and J by 2 bases, with 13 bases between the two germline ends. The CDR3 sequence is 16 residues long. The germline V gene encodes CDR1 SGHVS and CDR2 FQNEAQ. CDR3 nucleotide sequence: TGTGCCAGCAGCTTAGCGATCATGCGGAAACAAGAGACCCAGTACTTC. This codes for CASSLAIMRKQETQYF.

The chain has TRBV4-2 and TRBJ1-1; TRBD1 matches at 7 bases. The CDR3 runs 15 residues. V lost 8 bases, J lost 4 bases, and 13 bases stayed unmatched. CDR1 and CDR2 from the germline V gene are LGHNA and YNFKEQ. CDR3 residues: CASVADRVGFTEAFF. The CDR3 DNA follows: TGTGCCAGCGTTGCCGACAGGGTCGGGTTCACTGAAGCTTTCTTT.

CDR3 coding DNA: TGTGCCAGCAGCTGGACTAGCGGGGGAGGAGAGACCCAGTACTTC. Amino acid sequence: CASSWTSGGGETQYF. The chain has TRBV7-3 and TRBJ2-5; 13 positions match TRBD2. This CDR3 has 15 residues. V lost 4 bases and J lost 4; bases outside the gene matches: 3. Germline CDR1 SGHTA, CDR2 FQGTGA.

This clone has just a few counts. The V and J genes are TRBV11-3 and TRBJ1-2; TRBD1 matches at 9 bases. The CDR3 has 17 amino acids. In germline, CDR1 is SGHNT, CDR2 YENEEA. Trimming cost V 0 bases and J 6 bases; bases outside gene matches: 11. CDR3 nucleotides: TGTGCCAGCAGCTTAGATCGTTGGGGGACAGGGAGGCATGGCTACACCTTC. Translating gives CASSLDRWGTGRHGYTF.

In DNA, the CDR3 is TGTGCCTGCCTTCTACAGGGGAACACTGAAGCTTTCTTT. As protein: CACLLQGNTEAFF. The chain is built from TRBV30 and TRBJ1-1; a possible D gene is TRBD1 (6 bases). Germline assignment: CDR1 GTSNPN and CDR2 SVGIG (reference sequence). The CDR3 length is 13 residues. With 6 bases removed from V and 1 base from J, the gap between germline ends came to 12 bases.

The table lists this clone with a few counts. The chain links TRBV9 to TRBJ2-2, with TRBD1 identical over 7 bases. The CDR3 extends over 14 amino acids. Germline CDR1 reads SGDLS; CDR2 reads YYNGEE. With V trimmed by 0 bases and J by 7 bases, 3 bases remained unmatched. CDR3 in amino acids: CASSVANRGGELFF. CDR3 bases: TGTGCCAGCAGCGTAGCTAACAGGGGCGGGGAGCTGTTTTTT.

This chain links TRBV29-1 with TRBJ2-2, with D possibly TRBD2 on 6 matching bases. This CDR3 comprises 13 residues. Trimming removed 4 bases at V and 4 bases at J, with 10 bases between. In germline, CDR1 is SQVTM, CDR2 ANQGSEA. CDR3 in amino acids: CSVVVGGTGELFF. The CDR3, as DNA: TGCAGCGTTGTGGTGGGGGGCACCGGGGAGCTGTTTTTT.

V is TRBV10-2 and J is TRBJ2-1, with 9 bases aligning to TRBD1. The CDR3 runs 13 residues. The ends lost 8 bases at V and 6 bases at J; junction bases unmatched: 5. Germline V gene data show CDR1 as WSHSY and CDR2 as SAAADI. The DNA for the CDR3 is TGCGCCAGCGGGGCGACAGGGGGCAATGAGCAGTTCTTC. It codes for CASGATGGNEQFF.

The V call is TRBV5-1, the J call TRBJ1-1, with D hard to call. V was shortened by 2 bases and J by 5 bases, with 4 bases between the two germline ends. CDR3 length: 11 residues. Per germline, CDR1 SGHRS and CDR2 YFSETQ. The CDR3 loop reads CASSFGTEAFF. CDR3 bases: TGCGCCAGCAGCTTCGGGACTGAAGCTTTCTTT.

The chain links TRBV7-9 to TRBJ2-5, with D perhaps matching TRBD1 (5 bases). TRBJ2-7 explains the end of the DNA better; the J call may be wrong. Germline loops: CDR1 SEHNR, CDR2 FQNEAQ (reference sequence). The CDR3 extends over 13 amino acids. CDR3 sequence: CASSKQASYEQYF. Here the CDR3 DNA reads TGTGCCAGCAGCAAACAGGCATCCTACGAGCAGTACTTC.

This sequence joins TRBV18 and TRBJ2-1, with 7 bases identical to TRBD1. The CDR3 runs 15 residues. The germline V gene encodes CDR1 KGHSH and CDR2 LQKENI. The ends lost 3 bases at V and 2 bases at J; junction bases unmatched: 4. CDR3 in DNA: TGTGCCAGCTCACCGACCGGGACAGCCTACAATGAGCAGTTCTTC. Translation gives CASSPTGTAYNEQFF.

This chain links TRBV19 with TRBJ2-1; 8 bases line up with TRBD2. The germline CDR1 and CDR2 sequences are LNHDA and SQIVND (reference sequence). Trimming cost V 4 bases and J 5 bases; bases outside gene matches: 4. The CDR3 runs to 14 residues. For the CDR3, the DNA is TGTGCCAGTAGTAACCTAGCGGGCGACAATGAGCAGTTCTTC. It yields the protein CASSNLAGDNEQFF.

The V gene is TRBV4-1, the J gene TRBJ2-1, with 8 bases matching TRBD2. Germline V gives CDR1 MGHRA, CDR2 YSYEKL. Unmatched junction bases numbered 19, after V lost 0 bases and J lost 9 bases. The CDR3 runs 19 residues. CDR3 sequence: CASSQDPALAGGPRAEQFF. The CDR3 DNA reads TGCGCCAGCAGCCAAGATCCGGCCCTGGCGGGGGGTCCGCGTGCTGAGCAGTTCTTC.

CDR3: CASSPYYQVKYNSPLHF. CDR3 nucleotide sequence: TGCGCCAGCAGCCCCTATTACCAGGTGAAATATAATTCACCCCTCCACTTT. The gene calls are TRBV4-1 and TRBJ1-6; D is ambiguous. V was shortened by 4 bases and J by 4 bases, with 17 bases between the two germline ends. CDR1 MGHRA and CDR2 YSYEKL come from the germline V gene. The length of the CDR3 is 17 residues.

The chain links TRBV6-6 to TRBJ1-1, with a weak D call TRBD1 (5 bases). Germline V lookup: CDR1 MNHNY, CDR2 SVGAGI (reference sequence). V was pared by 5 bases and J by 2 bases, with 9 bases between. This CDR3 has 13 residues. This CDR3 is CASSLQGNTEAFF. CDR3 DNA: TGTGCCAGCAGTCTTCAGGGTAACACTGAAGCTTTCTTT.